This T cell receptor beta chain originates from a study of T-cell reconstitution after alpha-beta-depleted transplantation in children. Unique molecular identifiers were built into the TCRbeta library. TCRdb called the PCR reads again in MiXCR, with one record for every CDR3 protein. The profile shows hundreds of thousands of distinct CDR3 sequences, roughly an eighth of them singletons. V was trimmed by 5 bases and J by 3 bases, leaving 17 bases between them. The germline V gene has CDR1 GTSNPN and CDR2 SVGIG (reference sequence). The CDR3 runs 14 residues. Sequencing used PBMCs from the stem cell graft donor, obtained from the stem cell graft. The sequence derives from a human donor who donated a stem cell graft to a child with combined immunodeficiency. V and J are TRBV30 and TRBJ2-7, with TRBD2 as a possible D gene (6 bases). CDR3 protein: CAWGFAQGGYEQYF. CDR3 coding DNA: TGTGCCTGGGGGTTTGCTCAGGGAGGCTACGAGCAGTACTTC.